Each of the 20 T cell receptor beta chains below was sequenced from the same sample in a study of T cells in localized non-small cell lung cancer. This table comes from immunoSEQ multiplex PCR, and its TCRdb copy is limited to in-frame clones, with some not included. The table records more than 850 clones, roughly a fifth of them present only once. The sequencing here drew on normal lung tissue next to the tumor, taken before any cancer treatment. These receptors were taken from a man between 40 and 75 years old with stage II lung adenocarcinoma.

This clone is judged medium-sized. J is TRBJ1-1 and V is TRBV23-1, with no clear D. TRBV23-1 is classed as an ORF, of uncertain function. This CDR3 comprises 15 residues. Trimming stripped 6 bases from V and 3 bases from J, with 17 bases between. CDR3 residues: CASSQDWRADTEAFF. As DNA, the CDR3 is TGCGCCAGCAGCCAAGATTGGAGGGCCGACACTGAAGCTTTCTTT.

The rearrangement joins TRBV25-1 to TRBJ2-2; D may be TRBD1 (5 bases). V lost 4 bases to trimming and J lost 4 bases, with 10 bases between them. The CDR3 length is 14 residues. Germline V CDR1 and CDR2: MGHDK, SYGVNS. This CDR3 reads CASSGAGSTGELFF. In DNA, the CDR3 is TGTGCCAGCAGTGGTGCAGGGTCCACCGGGGAGCTGTTTTTT.

The V gene is TRBV9, the J gene TRBJ1-5; tentative D call: TRBD1 (6 bases). V was shortened by 5 bases and J by 1 base, with 16 bases between the two germline ends. The CDR3 is 16 amino acids. Germline CDR1 SGDLS, CDR2 YYNGEE. The CDR3 region is CASSEIARGSNQPQHF. Here the CDR3 DNA reads TGTGCCAGCAGTGAAATTGCCAGGGGAAGCAATCAGCCCCAGCATTTT.

By share of the sample, this clone is medium-sized. The rearrangement links TRBV11-3 to TRBJ2-7; 13 bases are a match to TRBD2. Germline CDR1 and CDR2: SGHNT and YENEEA. CDR3 length: 16 residues. V shed 1 base, J shed 4 bases, and the junction held 4 bases outside the gene matches. The chain's CDR3 is CASSLGTSGGFYEQYF. The CDR3 nucleotides are TGTGCCAGCAGCTTAGGGACTAGCGGGGGATTTTACGAGCAGTACTTC.

This clone came up a few times. The J gene is TRBJ2-5, the V gene TRBV6-8; the D gene is possibly TRBD1 (6 bases). The CDR3 covers 15 residues. Germline V lookup: CDR1 MNHGY, CDR2 SAAAGT. Trimming left V 6 bases short and J 4 bases short, with 18 bases between. The CDR3 region has the DNA TGTGCCAGCAGGTACAGGGCGCGAAGTTTAGAGACCCAGTACTTC. This gives the protein CASRYRARSLETQYF.

Only a few counts were recorded for this clone. This sequence joins TRBV7-7 and TRBJ2-1; 13 bases line up with TRBD2. The J segment lost 6 bases and the V segment lost 4 bases, leaving 6 bases of the junction unmatched. This CDR3 has 16 residues. Germline lookup yields CDR1 SSHAT and CDR2 FNYEAQ (reference sequence). Written as DNA, the CDR3 is TGTGCCAGCAGCTCCGGGACTAGCGGGATCGGCAATGAGCAGTTCTTC. Translating it yields CASSSGTSGIGNEQFF.

The chain carries TRBV19 and TRBJ2-4; weak D call: TRBD2 (6 bases). Germline CDR1 reads LNHDA; CDR2 reads SQIVND (reference sequence). The CDR3 spans 16 residues. The V and J ends lost 8 bases and 0 bases respectively, with 17 bases between them. The chain's CDR3 is CASGTNSGLAKNIQYF. The DNA for the CDR3 is TGTGCCAGTGGAACCAATAGCGGTCTAGCCAAAAACATTCAGTACTTC.

In this sample, this clone turned up a few times. This chain uses TRBV6-8 with TRBJ1-1; 8 bases agree with TRBD1. The V gene end was trimmed by 10 bases and the J gene end by 1 base; junction bases not matched to a gene: 5. CDR3 length equals 13 residues. The V gene's germline CDR1 is MNHGY and CDR2 SAAAGT. For the CDR3, the DNA is TGTGCCATCGACAGGGGCGCGAACACTGAAGCTTTCTTT. Translating it yields CAIDRGANTEAFF.

This clone was observed a few times. The chain employs TRBV28 and TRBJ1-2; no definite D call. Germline CDR1 and CDR2: MDHEN and SYDVKM. CDR3 length equals 13 residues. V lost 2 bases and J lost 2, with 6 bases in between. DNA for the CDR3: TGTGCCAGCAGTTTACAACAGAACTATGGCTACACCTTC. This encodes CASSLQQNYGYTF.

This clone is classed as medium-sized (0.01 to 0.1%). The chain joins TRBV11-3 to TRBJ1-5, with TRBD1 as a possible D gene (5 bases). Trimming took off 5 bases at V and 3 bases at J, with 17 bases between the two ends. Per germline, CDR1 SGHNT and CDR2 YENEEA. CDR3 length: 16 residues. CDR3 loop: CASSPLSGTFNQPQHF. Here the CDR3 DNA reads TGTGCCAGCAGCCCCCTAAGCGGGACTTTCAATCAGCCCCAGCATTTT.

The gene calls are TRBV12-5 and TRBJ1-4, with 7 bases matching TRBD1. V was clipped by 7 bases and J by 8 bases; unmatched bases: 10. There are 14 residues in the CDR3. CDR1 is LGHNT and CDR2 is FRNRAP in the germline V gene. DNA for the CDR3: TGTGCTAGTGCCTCACGGACAGGCTCGGAAAAACTGTTTTTT. Encoded protein: CASASRTGSEKLFF.

The V and J genes are TRBV11-3 and TRBJ1-1, with 8 bases lining up with TRBD1. J was trimmed by 1 base and V by 4 bases; bases with no gene match: 2. CDR1 is SGHNT and CDR2 is YENEEA in the germline V gene. The CDR3 extends over 14 amino acids. The CDR3 loop reads CASSWDRRNTEAFF. CDR3 nucleotide sequence: TGTGCCAGCAGCTGGGACAGGAGGAACACTGAAGCTTTCTTT.

This clone was seen more than once but under ten times. The chain recombines TRBV15 with TRBJ2-7; 9 nucleotides agree with TRBD2. Germline values: CDR1 LNHNV, CDR2 YYDKDF (reference sequence). The CDR3 contains 15 residues. Trimming removed 3 bases from V and 3 bases from J; junction bases left unmatched: 6. The CDR3 region has the DNA TGTGCCACCAGCAGGACGGGACTAGCAGTCTACGAGCAGTACTTC. Translation gives CATSRTGLAVYEQYF.

In this sample, this clone turned up a few times. This rearrangement joins TRBV30 to TRBJ2-7, with 12 nucleotides matching TRBD2. J gave up 5 bases and V 0 bases, and 5 bases lay outside the gene matches. The CDR3 is 15 amino acids. Germline V gene sequence: CDR1 GTSNPN, CDR2 SVGIG (reference sequence). The CDR3 loop is CAWSVRLAGVNEQYF. In DNA, the CDR3 is TGTGCCTGGAGTGTACGACTAGCGGGAGTCAACGAGCAGTACTTC.

The chain couples TRBV30 to TRBJ2-2; TRBD1 agrees at 8 bases. This CDR3 has 14 residues. Germline-derived CDR1 and CDR2 are GTSNPN and SVGIG (reference sequence). The V gene end was trimmed by 6 bases and the J gene end by 4 bases; junction bases not matched to a gene: 7. The CDR3 bases are TGTGCCTGCAGGGGGCCTTCTGGCACCGGGGAGCTGTTTTTT. As protein: CACRGPSGTGELFF.

V is TRBV19 and J is TRBJ2-7; D is uncertain. The CDR3 extends over 13 amino acids. Trimming left V 5 bases short and J 3 bases short, with 11 bases between. Per germline, CDR1 LNHDA and CDR2 SQIVND (reference sequence). The CDR3 sequence: CASSAQTFYEQYF. The CDR3 nucleotides are TGTGCCAGTAGTGCTCAGACATTCTACGAGCAGTACTTC.

The chain combines TRBV6-8 with TRBJ1-3; D is unresolved. Germline values: CDR1 MNHGY, CDR2 SAAAGT. This CDR3 is built from 14 residues. V lost 4 bases and J lost 3, with 10 bases in between. The CDR3: CASSSVTYGNTIYF. The CDR3 DNA reads TGTGCCAGCAGTTCGGTTACTTATGGAAACACCATATATTTT.

V gene TRBV5-1 combines with J gene TRBJ1-4, with 8 nucleotides matching TRBD1. The J segment lost 7 bases and the V segment lost 4 bases, leaving 9 bases of the junction unmatched. Germline values: CDR1 SGHRS, CDR2 YFSETQ. This CDR3 is built from 15 residues. DNA of the CDR3: TGCGCCAGCAGCGTCGGACAGGGTTCAGCTGAAAAACTGTTTTTT. Protein: CASSVGQGSAEKLFF.

J is TRBJ2-3 and V is TRBV18, with 8 bases lining up with TRBD1. Trimming took 4 bases from V and 1 from J; bases not matched to a gene: 7. The V gene's germline CDR1 is KGHSH and CDR2 LQKENI. CDR3 length: 16 amino acids. DNA for the CDR3: TGTGCCAGCTCACAAACAGGGGGTCTAGGCACAGATACGCAGTATTTT. It is translated as CASSQTGGLGTDTQYF.

CDR3 DNA: TGTGCCAGCTCACTGGAGGGGGTGGGTCGGAGGAACACTGAAGCTTTCTTT. Translating it yields CASSLEGVGRRNTEAFF. The V call is TRBV18, the J call TRBJ1-1, with D possibly matching TRBD1 (6 bases). Deletions cut 4 bases from V and 1 base from J, with 19 bases between. The CDR3 extends over 17 amino acids. CDR1 is KGHSH and CDR2 is LQKENI in the germline V gene.